Presented here are 20 T cell receptor beta chains from one specimen sequenced in a study of vaccination effects on CD4 cells after COVID-19. Before sequencing took place, the ViraFEST assay used viral peptide pools to expand antigen-specific CD4+ T cells. Isolating CD4+ T cells followed around nine days of culture. Prior SARS-CoV-2 infection was absent in the vaccine recipients, as shown by negative nucleocapsid antibodies. No cognate antigen is known for these TCRs. The data were produced by immunoSEQ multiplex PCR, yet TCRdb's version contains in-frame clones alone and is incomplete. The data hold approximately 30,000 clones, with 73% observed a single time. The material sequenced was CD4+ T cells from PBMCs cultured with HCoV-NL63 spike peptides, taken before COVID-19 vaccination. The receptor set was obtained from a human donor who received a COVID-19 vaccine.

The V and J genes are TRBV5-1 and TRBJ2-5; 9 bases line up with TRBD2. The CDR3 is 15 amino acids. V lost 4 bases to trimming and J lost 4 bases; unmatched junction nucleotides: 8. Germline V gene data show CDR1 as SGHRS and CDR2 as YFSETQ. CDR3 in amino acids: CASSLNSGSPETQYF. The CDR3 region has the DNA TGCGCCAGCAGCCTAAATAGCGGGAGCCCAGAGACCCAGTACTTC.

The chain has TRBV12-1 and TRBJ2-3; the table's D call of TRBD2 was not tested on the DNA. TRBV12-1 is termed a pseudogene. CDR3 length equals 12 residues. Written as DNA, the CDR3 is TGTGCCAGCGCTCTACCCACAGATACGCAGTATTTT. Translating gives CASALPTDTQYF.

The chain links TRBV19 to TRBJ2-3, with D tentatively TRBD2 (6 bases). V lost 3 bases to trimming and J lost 2 bases, with 12 bases between them. CDR1 and CDR2 from the germline V gene are LNHDA and SQIVND (reference sequence). The CDR3 runs 15 residues. The CDR3 protein is CASSIRGSHTDTQYF. The CDR3 nucleotides are TGTGCCAGTAGTATCCGGGGGAGCCACACAGATACGCAGTATTTT.

The V call is TRBV4-1, the J call TRBJ1-2; 7 positions match TRBD1. The CDR3 spans 13 residues. Germline-derived CDR1 and CDR2 are MGHRA and YSYEKL. V lost 4 bases and J lost 4; bases outside the gene matches: 3. CDR3 protein: CASSPRDSYGYTF. DNA of the CDR3: TGCGCCAGCAGCCCACGGGACAGCTATGGCTACACCTTC.

The table lists this clone with a count of one. The rearrangement links TRBV3-1 (or the pseudogene TRBV3-2) to TRBJ2-1; perhaps TRBD2 as D (5 bases). Trimming cost V 2 bases and J 5 bases, with 7 bases left between them. The CDR3 contains 13 residues. CDR1 LGHDT and CDR2 YNNKEL come from the germline V gene (reference sequence). The CDR3 DNA reads as TGTGCCAGCAGCCAATCCGGGGACAATGAGCAGTTCTTC. It is translated as CASSQSGDNEQFF.

The CDR3 sequence is CASSGTNYGYTF. The CDR3 bases are TGTGCCAGCAGCGGTACTAACTATGGCTACACCTTC. The J gene is TRBJ1-2, the V gene TRBV12-3 or TRBV12-4; the D is unclear. V dropped 6 bases and J dropped 0 bases, with 5 bases sitting between them. The CDR3 extends over 12 amino acids.

The chain combines TRBV7-2 with TRBJ2-3, with TRBD2 matching 10 bases. The CDR3 is 14 amino acids. Per the germline V gene, CDR1 is SGHTA and CDR2 is FQGNSA. Trimming removed 6 bases from V and 6 bases from J; junction bases left unmatched: 6. CDR3 sequence reads: CASSLTSGADTQYF. The CDR3 coding sequence is TGTGCCAGCAGTCTCACTAGCGGGGCTGATACGCAGTATTTT.

V is TRBV30 and J is TRBJ2-3; D is unresolved. Germline V gene lookup returns CDR1 GTSNPN and CDR2 SVGIG (reference sequence). V shed 0 bases and J shed 7 bases, with 5 bases lying between them. The CDR3 has 11 residues. The CDR3 DNA follows: TGTGCCTGGAGTGTCGGAAATACGCAGTATTTT. It yields the protein CAWSVGNTQYF.

This sequence joins TRBV6-5 and TRBJ2-3; no clear D gene. V lost 5 bases and J 6 bases, leaving 9 bases between the germline ends. This CDR3 region has 12 residues. Germline V gene sequence: CDR1 MNHEY, CDR2 SVGAGI. As DNA, the CDR3 is TGTGCCAGCAGTCTTAGAGGCGATACGCAGTATTTT. Translated: CASSLRGDTQYF.

The DNA for the CDR3 is TGTGCCAGCAGCCAAGCGGTAGTGGAGACAGATACGCAGTATTTT. Amino acid sequence: CASSQAVVETDTQYF. The V gene is TRBV3-1 (or the pseudogene TRBV3-2), the J gene TRBJ2-3; D is unresolved. Germline V gene sequence: CDR1 LGHDT, CDR2 YNNKEL (reference sequence). Trimming shortened V by 1 base and J by 3 bases, and 11 bases separated the two germline ends. The CDR3 covers 15 residues.

This chain joins TRBV5-1 and TRBJ2-1; 10 bases fit TRBD1. The germline V gene has CDR1 SGHRS and CDR2 YFSETQ. The CDR3 loop spans 16 amino acids. V shed 4 bases, J shed 7 bases, and the junction held 11 bases outside the gene matches. The CDR3 sequence: CASSPNPGQGINEQFF. The CDR3 coding sequence is TGCGCCAGCAGCCCCAACCCGGGACAGGGGATAAATGAGCAGTTCTTC.

This chain joins TRBV5-4 and TRBJ1-1, with D possibly matching TRBD1 (5 bases). The germline gives CDR1 SGHNT, CDR2 YYREEE (reference sequence). The CDR3 extends over 15 amino acids. V was pared by 4 bases and J by 3 bases, with 16 bases between. The CDR3 sequence: CASSQSATADTEAFF. CDR3 bases: TGTGCCAGCAGCCAGAGCGCGACAGCCGACACTGAAGCTTTCTTT.

The chain uses TRBV3-1 (or the pseudogene TRBV3-2) and TRBJ2-5; D possibly corresponds to TRBD2 (6 bases). This CDR3 region has 14 residues. Trimming took off 1 base at V and 5 bases at J, with 11 bases between the two ends. The V gene's germline CDR1 is LGHDT and CDR2 YNNKEL (reference sequence). DNA of the CDR3: TGTGCCAGCAGCCAAGCGGGAGTCGAGGAGACCCAGTACTTC. Translating gives CASSQAGVEETQYF.

The genes are TRBV12-3 or TRBV12-4 and TRBJ1-4, with unresolved D. CDR3 length: 11 residues. Trimming cost V 1 base and J 11 bases, with 5 bases left between them. CDR3: CASSLGGKLFF. The CDR3 region has the DNA TGTGCCAGCAGTTTAGGAGGGAAACTGTTTTTT.

The V gene is TRBV5-6, the J gene TRBJ2-5, with TRBD2 matching over 11 bases. CDR3 size: 12 residues. With 9 bases clipped from V and 5 bases from J, the junction kept 3 bases outside the gene matches. Germline V gene data show CDR1 as SGHDT and CDR2 as YYEEEE. CDR3 residues: CATRLAGETQYF. CDR3 nucleotides: TGTGCCACCAGACTAGCGGGGGAGACCCAGTACTTC. The whole variable domain, filled in from reference TRBV5-6 and TRBJ2-5, reads DAGVTQSPTHLIKTRGQQVTLRCSPKSGHDTVSWYQQALGQGPQFIFQYYEEEERQRGNFPDRFSGHQFPNYSSELNVNALLLGDSALYLCATRLAGETQYFGPGTRLLVL.

This clone was observed a single time. The J gene is TRBJ1-3, the V gene TRBV7-9; D ambiguous. There are 14 residues in the CDR3. CDR1 is SEHNR and CDR2 is FQNEAQ in the germline V gene (reference sequence). V lost 5 bases and J lost 2, with 10 bases in between. This chain's CDR3 is CASSLQIPGNTIYF. The DNA for the CDR3 is TGTGCCAGCAGCCTTCAAATCCCTGGAAACACCATATATTTT. Full variable domain (missing parts from reference TRBV7-9 and TRBJ1-3): DTGVSQNPRHKITKRGQNVTFRCDPISEHNRLYWYRQTLGQGPEFLTYFQNEAQLEKSRLLSDRFSAERPKGSFSTLEIQRTEQGDSAMYLCASSLQIPGNTIYFGEGSWLTVV.

V is TRBV9 and J is TRBJ2-3; D might be TRBD2 (7 bases). The CDR3 extends over 16 amino acids. V lost 0 bases, J lost 4 bases, and 15 bases lay in between. The germline gives CDR1 SGDLS, CDR2 YYNGEE. In DNA, the CDR3 is TGTGCCAGCAGCGTAGGGGAGGGGGGGCCCTCAGATACGCAGTATTTT. It encodes CASSVGEGGPSDTQYF.

This clone has only a few counts. V gene TRBV7-9 combines with J gene TRBJ1-6; tentative D call: TRBD1 (6 bases). This CDR3 contains 14 residues. Between the trimmed V and J ends, which lost 3 bases and 11 bases, there was a span of 14 bases. Germline V gene sequence: CDR1 SEHNR, CDR2 FQNEAQ (reference sequence). DNA of the CDR3: TGTGCCAGCAGCTTTGACACCAGGGGCCCACCCCTCCACTTT. This translates into CASSFDTRGPPLHF.

The rearrangement uses TRBV18 and TRBJ2-5; TRBD2 matches at 7 bases. This CDR3 region has 14 residues. Germline assignment: CDR1 KGHSH and CDR2 LQKENI. Trimming cost V 0 bases and J 5 bases; bases outside gene matches: 3. The CDR3 DNA sequence: TGTGCCAGCTCACCACCGGGGAGGGCGGAGACCCAGTACTTC. Its protein is CASSPPGRAETQYF.

The CDR3 nucleotides are TGTGCCACCTACAGGGGCTGGACTGAAGCTTTCTTT. Amino acids: CATYRGWTEAFF. The chain recombines TRBV2 with TRBJ1-1, with 7 bases that match TRBD1. V dropped 10 bases and J dropped 5; count of bases not matched to a gene: 7. CDR3 size: 12 residues. CDR1 and CDR2 from the germline V gene are SNHLY and FYNNEI.